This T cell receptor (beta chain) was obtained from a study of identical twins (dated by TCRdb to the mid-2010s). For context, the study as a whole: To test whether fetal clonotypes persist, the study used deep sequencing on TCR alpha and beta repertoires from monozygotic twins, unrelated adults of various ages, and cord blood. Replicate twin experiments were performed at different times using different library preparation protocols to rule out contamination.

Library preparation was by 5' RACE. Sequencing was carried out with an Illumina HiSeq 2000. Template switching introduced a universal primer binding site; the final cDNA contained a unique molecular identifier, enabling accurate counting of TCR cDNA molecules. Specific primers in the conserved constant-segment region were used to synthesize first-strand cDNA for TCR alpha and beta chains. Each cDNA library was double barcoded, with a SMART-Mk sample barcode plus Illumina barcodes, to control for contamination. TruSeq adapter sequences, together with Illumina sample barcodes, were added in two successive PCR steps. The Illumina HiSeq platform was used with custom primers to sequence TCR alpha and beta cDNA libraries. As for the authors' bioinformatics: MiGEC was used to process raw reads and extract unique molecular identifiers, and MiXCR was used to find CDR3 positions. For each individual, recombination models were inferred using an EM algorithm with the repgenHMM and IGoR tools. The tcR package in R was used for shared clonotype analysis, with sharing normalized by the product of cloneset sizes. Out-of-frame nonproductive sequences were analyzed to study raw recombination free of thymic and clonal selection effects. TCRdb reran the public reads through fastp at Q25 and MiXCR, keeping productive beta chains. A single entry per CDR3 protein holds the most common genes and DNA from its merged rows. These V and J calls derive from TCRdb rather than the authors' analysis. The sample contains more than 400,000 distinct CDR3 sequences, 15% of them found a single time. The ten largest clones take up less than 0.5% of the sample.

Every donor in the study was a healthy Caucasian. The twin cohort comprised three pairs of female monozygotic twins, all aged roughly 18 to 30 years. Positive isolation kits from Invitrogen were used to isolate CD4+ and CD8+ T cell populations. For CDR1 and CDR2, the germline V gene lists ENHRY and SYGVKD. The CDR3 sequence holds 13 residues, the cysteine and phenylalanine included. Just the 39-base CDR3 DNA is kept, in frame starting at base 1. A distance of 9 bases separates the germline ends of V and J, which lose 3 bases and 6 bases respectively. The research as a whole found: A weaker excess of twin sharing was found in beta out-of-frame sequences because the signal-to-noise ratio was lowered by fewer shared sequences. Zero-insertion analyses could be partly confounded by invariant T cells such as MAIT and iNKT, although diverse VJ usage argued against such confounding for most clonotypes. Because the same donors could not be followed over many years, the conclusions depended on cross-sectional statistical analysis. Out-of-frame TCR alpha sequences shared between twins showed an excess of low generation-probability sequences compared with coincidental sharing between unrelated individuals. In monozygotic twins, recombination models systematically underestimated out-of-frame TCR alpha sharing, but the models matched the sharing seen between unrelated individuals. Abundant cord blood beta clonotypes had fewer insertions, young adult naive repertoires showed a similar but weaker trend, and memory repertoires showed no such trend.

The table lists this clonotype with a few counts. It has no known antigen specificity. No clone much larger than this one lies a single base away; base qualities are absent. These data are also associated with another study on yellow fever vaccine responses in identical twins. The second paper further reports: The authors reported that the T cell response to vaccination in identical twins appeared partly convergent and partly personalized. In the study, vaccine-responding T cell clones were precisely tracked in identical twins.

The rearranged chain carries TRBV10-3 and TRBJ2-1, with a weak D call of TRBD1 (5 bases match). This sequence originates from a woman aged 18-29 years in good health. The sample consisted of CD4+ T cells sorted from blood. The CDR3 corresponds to CAISDYRGNEQFF. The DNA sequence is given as TGTGCCATCAGTGATTATAGGGGCAATGAGCAGTTCTTC.